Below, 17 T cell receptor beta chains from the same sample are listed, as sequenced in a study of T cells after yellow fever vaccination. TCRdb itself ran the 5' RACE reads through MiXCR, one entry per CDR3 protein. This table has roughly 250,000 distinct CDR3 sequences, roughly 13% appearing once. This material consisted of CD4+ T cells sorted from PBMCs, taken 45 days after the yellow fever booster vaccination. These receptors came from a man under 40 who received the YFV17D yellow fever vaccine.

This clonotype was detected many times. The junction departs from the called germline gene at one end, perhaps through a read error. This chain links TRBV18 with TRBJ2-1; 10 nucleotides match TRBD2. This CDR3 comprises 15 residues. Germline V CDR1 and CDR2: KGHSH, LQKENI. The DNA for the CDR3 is TGCGCCAGCAGCCCTCTAGCGGGAGTTTACAATGAGCAGTTCTTC. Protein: CASSPLAGVYNEQFF.

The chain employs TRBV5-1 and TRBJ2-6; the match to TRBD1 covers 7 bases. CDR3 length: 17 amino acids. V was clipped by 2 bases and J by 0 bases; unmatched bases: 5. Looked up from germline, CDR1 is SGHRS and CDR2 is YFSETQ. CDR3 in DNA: TGCGCCAGCAGCTTAGGGACAGCCCACTCTGGGGCCAACGTCCTGACTTTC. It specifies CASSLGTAHSGANVLTF.

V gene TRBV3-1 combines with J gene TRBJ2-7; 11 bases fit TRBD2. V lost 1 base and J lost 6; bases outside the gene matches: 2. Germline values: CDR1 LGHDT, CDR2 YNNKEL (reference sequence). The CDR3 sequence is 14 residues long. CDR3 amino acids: CASSQASGRSEQYF. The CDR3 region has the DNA TGTGCCAGCAGCCAAGCTAGCGGGAGGAGCGAGCAGTACTTC.

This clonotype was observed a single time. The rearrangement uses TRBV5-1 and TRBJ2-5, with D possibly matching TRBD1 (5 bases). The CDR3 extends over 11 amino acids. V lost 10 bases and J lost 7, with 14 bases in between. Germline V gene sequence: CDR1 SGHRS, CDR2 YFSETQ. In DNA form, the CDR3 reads TGCGCCGTACAGGCGCAGGGGACCCAGTACTTC. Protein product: CAVQAQGTQYF. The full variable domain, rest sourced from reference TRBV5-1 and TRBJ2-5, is KAGVTQTPRYLIKTRGQQVTLSCSPISGHRSVSWYQQTPGQGLQFLFEYFSETQRNKGNFPGRFSGRQFSNSRSEMNVSTLELGDSALYLCAVQAQGTQYFGPGTRLLVL.

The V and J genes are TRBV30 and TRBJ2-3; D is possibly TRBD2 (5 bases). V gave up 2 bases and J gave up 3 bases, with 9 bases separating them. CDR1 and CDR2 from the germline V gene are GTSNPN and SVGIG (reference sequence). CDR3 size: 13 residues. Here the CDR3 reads CAWSNGGTDTQYF. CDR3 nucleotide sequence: TGTGCCTGGAGTAACGGCGGGACAGATACGCAGTATTTT.

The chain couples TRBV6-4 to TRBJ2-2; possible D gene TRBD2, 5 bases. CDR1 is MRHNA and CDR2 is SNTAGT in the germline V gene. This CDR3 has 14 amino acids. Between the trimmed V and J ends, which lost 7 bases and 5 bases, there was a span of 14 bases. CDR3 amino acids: CASTPRPGTGELFF. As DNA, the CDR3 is TGTGCCAGCACACCCCGCCCGGGGACCGGGGAGCTGTTTTTT.

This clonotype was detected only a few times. The CDR3 loop is CSAFPRALAGAMNIQYF. The DNA of the CDR3 is TGCAGTGCTTTTCCTAGGGCCCTAGCGGGAGCGATGAACATTCAGTACTTC. The V and J genes are TRBV20-1 and TRBJ2-4; 10 positions agree with TRBD2. CDR3 length: 17 residues. The junction had 17 bases not matched to a gene; V was cut back by 5 bases and J by 7 bases. The V gene's germline CDR1 is DFQATT and CDR2 SNEGSKA (reference sequence).

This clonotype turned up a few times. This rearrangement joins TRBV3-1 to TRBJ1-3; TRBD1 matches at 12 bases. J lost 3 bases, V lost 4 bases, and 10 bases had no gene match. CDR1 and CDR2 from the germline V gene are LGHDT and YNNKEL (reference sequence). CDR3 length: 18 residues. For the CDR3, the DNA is TGTGCCAGCAGCCTGCAACCCGGGACAGGGGGCTTTGGAAACACCATATATTTT. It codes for CASSLQPGTGGFGNTIYF. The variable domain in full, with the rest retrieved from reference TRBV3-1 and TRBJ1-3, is DTAVSQTPKYLVTQMGNDKSIKCEQNLGHDTMYWYKQDSKKFLKIMFSYNNKELIINETVPNRFSPKSPDKAHLNLHINSLELGDSAVYFCASSLQPGTGGFGNTIYFGEGSWLTVV.

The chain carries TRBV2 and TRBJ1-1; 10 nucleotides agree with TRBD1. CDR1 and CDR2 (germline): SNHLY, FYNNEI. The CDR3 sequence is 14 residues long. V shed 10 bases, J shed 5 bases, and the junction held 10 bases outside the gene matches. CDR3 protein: CATSGQGRGTEAFF. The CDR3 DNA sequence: TGTGCCACCTCGGGACAGGGGAGGGGGACTGAAGCTTTCTTT.

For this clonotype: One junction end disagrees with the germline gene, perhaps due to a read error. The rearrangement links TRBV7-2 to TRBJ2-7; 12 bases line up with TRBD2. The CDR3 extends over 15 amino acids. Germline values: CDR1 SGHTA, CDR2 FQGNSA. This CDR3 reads CASSLAGGISYEQYF. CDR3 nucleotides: TGTGCCAGCAGCCTAGCGGGAGGGATCTCCTACGAGCAGTACTTC.

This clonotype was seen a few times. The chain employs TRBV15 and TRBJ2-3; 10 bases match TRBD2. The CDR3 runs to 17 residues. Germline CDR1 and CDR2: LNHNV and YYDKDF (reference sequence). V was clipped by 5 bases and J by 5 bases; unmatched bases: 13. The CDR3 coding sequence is TGTGCCACCAGCGCCCGTGGGCTAGCGGGAGAACTAGATACGCAGTATTTT. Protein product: CATSARGLAGELDTQYF.

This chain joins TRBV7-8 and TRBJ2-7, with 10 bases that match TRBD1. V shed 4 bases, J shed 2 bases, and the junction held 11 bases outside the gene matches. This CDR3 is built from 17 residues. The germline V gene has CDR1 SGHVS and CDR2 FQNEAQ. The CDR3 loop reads CASSSTRDRGSAYEQYF. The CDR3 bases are TGTGCCAGCAGCTCGACCCGGGACAGGGGTTCGGCCTACGAGCAGTACTTC.

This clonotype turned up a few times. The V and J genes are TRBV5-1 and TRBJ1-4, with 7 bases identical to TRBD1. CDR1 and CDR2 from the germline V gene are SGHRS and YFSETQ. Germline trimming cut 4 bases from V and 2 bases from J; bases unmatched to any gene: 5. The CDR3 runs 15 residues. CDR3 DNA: TGCGCCAGCAGCACCAGGGGGACGACTAATGAAAAACTGTTTTTT. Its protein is CASSTRGTTNEKLFF. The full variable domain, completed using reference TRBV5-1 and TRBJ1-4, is KAGVTQTPRYLIKTRGQQVTLSCSPISGHRSVSWYQQTPGQGLQFLFEYFSETQRNKGNFPGRFSGRQFSNSRSEMNVSTLELGDSALYLCASSTRGTTNEKLFFGSGTQLSVL.

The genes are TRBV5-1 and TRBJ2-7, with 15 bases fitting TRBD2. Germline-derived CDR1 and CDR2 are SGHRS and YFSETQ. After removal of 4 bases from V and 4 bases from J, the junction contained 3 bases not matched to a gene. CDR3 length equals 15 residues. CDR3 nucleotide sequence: TGCGCCAGCAGCACCGGGACTAGCGGGAGGTACGAGCAGTACTTC. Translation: CASSTGTSGRYEQYF.

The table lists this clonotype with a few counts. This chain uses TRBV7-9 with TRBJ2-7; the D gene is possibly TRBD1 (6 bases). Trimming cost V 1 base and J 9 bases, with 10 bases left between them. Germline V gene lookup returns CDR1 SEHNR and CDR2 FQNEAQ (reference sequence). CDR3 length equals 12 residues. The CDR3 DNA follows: TGTGCCAGCAGCTTAGGAGCAGGGGCGCAGTACTTC. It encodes CASSLGAGAQYF.

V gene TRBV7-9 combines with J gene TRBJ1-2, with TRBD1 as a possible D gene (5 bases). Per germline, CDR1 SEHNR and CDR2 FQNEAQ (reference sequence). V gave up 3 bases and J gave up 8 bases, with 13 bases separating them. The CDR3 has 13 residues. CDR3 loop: CASSLIGEGGYTF. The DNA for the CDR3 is TGTGCCAGCAGCTTGATAGGGGAAGGGGGCTACACCTTC.

CDR3 loop: CASSLPGLAVTDTQYF. DNA of the CDR3: TGTGCCAGCAGCCTGCCTGGACTAGCGGTCACAGATACGCAGTATTTT. The V gene is TRBV5-6, the J gene TRBJ2-3; 10 bases line up with TRBD2. Trimming at V came to 4 bases and at J to 2 bases, leaving 7 bases not matched to a gene. The length of the CDR3 is 16 residues. Germline CDR1 and CDR2: SGHDT and YYEEEE.